What follows are 11 T cell receptor beta chains derived from one specimen sequenced in a study of T cells in Graves' hyperthyroidism and ophthalmopathy. What was amplified from RNA transcripts were TCR beta CDR3 regions. The HTBI set primed first-round TCR CDR3 RT-PCR. TCRdb called the multiplex PCR reads again in MiXCR, with one record for every CDR3 protein. This table has over 500,000 distinct CDR3 sequences, around 15% appearing once. The sequenced material came from blood. These receptors all stem from a woman between 40 and 55 years old with Graves' hyperthyroidism.

This chain joins TRBV10-3 and TRBJ2-3; D might be TRBD1 or TRBD2, each matching 6 bases. Germline lookup yields CDR1 ENHRY and CDR2 SYGVKD. The CDR3 covers 15 residues. Trimming left V 10 bases short and J 0 bases short, with 17 bases between. This CDR3 reads CATGGFGESTDTQYF. The CDR3 DNA is TGTGCCACCGGGGGCTTCGGGGAAAGCACAGATACGCAGTATTTT.

CDR3 DNA: TGTGCCAGCATGGACTGGGGAGGGCAGTTCTTC. Translating it yields CASMDWGGQFF. The V gene is TRBV6-2 or TRBV6-3, the J gene TRBJ2-1; D perhaps matches TRBD2 (6 bases). CDR3 length equals 11 residues. V gave up 7 bases and J gave up 12 bases, with 13 bases separating them. Looked up from germline, CDR1 is MNHEY and CDR2 is SVGEGT.

As to this clonotype: A much more abundant neighbour one base away suggests this may be a read error. V and J are TRBV6-5 and TRBJ1-2; D is ambiguous. Germline CDR1 reads MNHEY; CDR2 reads SVGAGI. Trimming removed 0 bases from V and 0 bases from J, with 14 bases in between. The CDR3 is 17 residues long. The CDR3 coding sequence is TGTGCCAGCAGTTACTCCGGAGTCCATCCAACTAACTATGGCTACACCTTC. It encodes CASSYSGVHPTNYGYTF.

The V and J genes are TRBV29-1 and TRBJ1-3; D is uncertain. This CDR3 has 13 amino acids. From germline, CDR1 is SQVTM and CDR2 ANQGSEA. V lost 2 bases, J lost 2 bases, and 7 bases lay in between. CDR3 in DNA: TGCAGCGTTGAAACCCTTCCTGGAAACACCATATATTTT. Translating gives CSVETLPGNTIYF.

The chain recombines TRBV20-1 with TRBJ2-1; the match to TRBD1 covers 9 bases. The CDR3 has 13 amino acids. CDR1 and CDR2 (germline): DFQATT, SNEGSKA (reference sequence). V trimming: 7 bases; J trimming: 0 bases; junction bases outside the gene matches: 1. The CDR3 DNA follows: TGCAGTGGACAGGGGGGCTCCTACAATGAGCAGTTCTTC. This translates into CSGQGGSYNEQFF.

This clonotype has only a few counts. The rearrangement links TRBV19 to TRBJ2-6; TRBD1 agrees at 9 bases. Germline lookup yields CDR1 LNHDA and CDR2 SQIVND (reference sequence). The CDR3 covers 18 residues. Trimming at V came to 6 bases and at J to 2 bases, leaving 11 bases not matched to a gene. CDR3 sequence (DNA): TGTGCCAGTAGGTTGGTGGTGGACAGGGGTCCTGGGGCCAACGTCCTGACTTTC. It encodes CASRLVVDRGPGANVLTF.

This clonotype was counted ten times or more. This CDR3 is CASSKDGHSNQPQHF. In DNA form, the CDR3 reads TGTGCCAGCAGTAAGGACGGCCATAGCAATCAGCCCCAGCATTTT. The gene calls are TRBV12-3 or TRBV12-4 and TRBJ1-5; unclear D gene. The ends were cut back, 5 bases at V and 0 bases at J, with 11 bases in the middle. This CDR3 comprises 15 residues.

This clonotype was seen only a few times. The chain joins TRBV12-3 or TRBV12-4 to TRBJ2-2; a possible D gene is TRBD2 (5 bases). V shed 0 bases and J shed 3 bases, with 11 bases lying between them. The CDR3 is 16 amino acids. In DNA form, the CDR3 reads TGTGCCAGCAGTTTAGCGTCGGGGTTCGACACCGGGGAGCTGTTTTTT. Protein product: CASSLASGFDTGELFF.

This clonotype was counted many times. J is TRBJ2-5 and V is TRBV20-1; TRBD2 agrees at 10 bases. The CDR3 runs 15 residues. The V segment lost 5 bases and the J segment 0 bases; nucleotides outside the gene matches: 6. Germline V lookup: CDR1 DFQATT, CDR2 SNEGSKA (reference sequence). The CDR3 coding sequence is TGCAGTGCTTACCCGCTAGCGGGGGACCAAGAGACCCAGTACTTC. Its translation is CSAYPLAGDQETQYF.

This clonotype was observed many times. The V call is TRBV27, the J call TRBJ1-1; D might be TRBD1 (5 bases). The CDR3 length is 16 residues. Germline V CDR1 and CDR2: MNHEY, SMNVEV (reference sequence). V was shortened by 7 bases and J by 5 bases, with 23 bases between the two germline ends. The DNA for the CDR3 is TGTGCCAGCAATCGCGAACCGAGCCCCGGGGGAACTGAAGCTTTCTTT. Protein: CASNREPSPGGTEAFF.

As for this clonotype: A much more abundant neighbour one base away suggests this may be a read error. The V and J genes are TRBV7-2 and TRBJ1-2, with D uncertain. Germline loops: CDR1 SGHTA, CDR2 FQGNSA. V was clipped by 1 base and J by 8 bases, with 11 bases between them. The CDR3 extends over 13 amino acids. The CDR3 reads CASSLVPMGGYTF. Written as DNA, the CDR3 is TGTGCCAGCAGCTTAGTCCCTATGGGAGGCTACACCTTC. Full variable domain (outside the CDR3, taken from reference TRBV7-2 and TRBJ1-2): GAGVSQSPSNKVTEKGKDVELRCDPISGHTALYWYRQSLGQGLEFLIYFQGNSAPDKSGLPSDRFSAERTGGSVSTLTIQRTQQEDSAVYLCASSLVPMGGYTFGSGTRLTVV.